A selection of T cell receptor beta chains follows, all from one sample in a study of T cell responses to AZD1222 COVID-19 vaccine. Sequencing was performed with immunoSEQ multiplex PCR; in TCRdb, only in-frame clones are kept and a portion is missing. This sample carries about 150,000 clones, approximately 94% of them seen once, and the ten largest clones take more than 8.5%. Sequenced here: peripheral blood, sampled on day 0 of AZD1222 vaccination. Receptors originate from an adult in good health. Both conserved end residues are part of each CDR3. The D gene is left open where the match is weak. Clone size is given for some rows only: seen once, a few or many times, or a class if the clone is expanded.

D | J | V | size | CDR3 | DNA
NA | TRBJ1-2 | TRBV11-3 | NA | CASSPRGQLGYTF | TGTGCCAGCAGCCCCCGAGGACAGCTTGGCTACACCTTC
TRBD2 | TRBJ2-2 | TRBV5-1 | NA | CASSLRTSGGPLTGELFF | TGCGCCAGCAGCCTACGGACTAGCGGGGGGCCCCTCACCGGGGAGCTGTTTTTT
TRBD2 | TRBJ2-2 | TRBV6-2/TRBV6-3 | NA | CASSYSVDSGGPNTGELFF | TGTGCCAGCAGTTACTCGGTAGATAGCGGGGGCCCGAACACCGGGGAGCTGTTTTTT
NA | TRBJ1-6 | TRBV12-5 | NA | CASGLRAFYNSPLHF | TGTGCTAGTGGTCTGCGGGCCTTCTATAATTCACCCCTCCACTTT
NA | TRBJ2-7 | TRBV19 | NA | CASSMVGARNEQYF | TGTGCCAGTAGTATGGTAGGGGCAAGGAACGAGCAGTACTTC
NA | TRBJ2-5 | TRBV21-1 | NA | CAGQKETQYF | TGTGCCGGACAGAAAGAGACCCAGTACTTC
TRBD1 | TRBJ1-1 | TRBV7-8 | NA | CASSLQGGRAGGTEAFF | TGTGCCAGCAGCTTACAGGGCGGTCGGGCAGGGGGCACTGAAGCTTTCTTT
NA | TRBJ2-2 | TRBV7-2 | NA | CASSNGPLGNTGELFF | TGTGCCAGCAGCAACGGGCCCCTAGGGAACACCGGGGAGCTGTTTTTT
TRBD1 | TRBJ1-5 | TRBV24-1 | NA | CATSGQGGNQPQHF | TGTGCCACCAGTGGACAGGGTGGTAATCAGCCCCAGCATTTT
NA | TRBJ1-3 | TRBV7-9 | NA | CATPTPLSGNTIYF | TGTGCCACCCCGACGCCGCTCTCTGGAAACACCATATATTTT
NA | TRBJ1-5 | TRBV27 | NA | CASSLFGGGNQPQHF | TGTGCCAGCAGTTTATTTGGGGGGGGCAATCAGCCCCAGCATTTT
NA | TRBJ2-5 | TRBV7-9 | few | CASSFIETQYF | TGTGCCAGCAGCTTCATCGAGACCCAGTACTTC
NA | TRBJ2-2 | TRBV7-3 | once | CASSAGEDGELFF | TGTGCCAGCAGCGCAGGGGAGGACGGGGAGCTGTTTTTT
NA | TRBJ1-5 | TRBV5-4 | few | CASSSDSARPQHF | TGTGCCAGCAGCTCGGACAGCGCTCGGCCCCAGCATTTT
NA | TRBJ1-2 | TRBV18 | NA | CASSLGIGPYGYTF | TGTGCCAGCTCGCTGGGGATAGGGCCATATGGCTACACCTTC
NA | TRBJ2-1 | TRBV7-2 | NA | CASSPELNNEQFF | TGTGCCAGCAGCCCCGAGCTTAACAATGAGCAGTTCTTC
TRBD1 | TRBJ2-1 | TRBV5-1 | once | CASSLAGRGLDEQFF | TGCGCCAGCAGCTTGGCTGGCAGGGGGCTCGATGAGCAGTTCTTC
NA | TRBJ1-4 | TRBV12-5 | NA | CASGLVLPGKNEKLFF | TGTGCTAGTGGTTTGGTACTTCCAGGGAAAAATGAAAAACTGTTTTTT
TRBD2 | TRBJ2-1 | TRBV19 | NA | CASSELAGADNEQFF | TGTGCCAGTAGTGAGCTAGCGGGAGCTGACAATGAGCAGTTCTTC
NA | TRBJ2-5 | TRBV9 | NA | CASSVWGSSQETQYF | TGTGCCAGCAGCGTATGGGGATCGTCCCAAGAGACCCAGTACTTC
NA | TRBJ1-1 | TRBV3-1/TRBV3-2 | NA | CASSGGSQGLWNTEAFF | TGTGCCAGCAGCGGCGGTTCACAGGGTCTGTGGAACACTGAAGCTTTCTTT
TRBD1 | TRBJ1-4 | TRBV7-9 | NA | CASSLGQGDTEKLFF | TGTGCCAGCAGCTTAGGCCAGGGGGATACTGAAAAACTGTTTTTT
TRBD1 | TRBJ1-2 | TRBV27 | once | CATLSGQGAPYGYTF | TGTGCCACCTTATCCGGTCAGGGGGCACCCTATGGCTACACCTTC
NA | TRBJ1-1 | TRBV7-3 | NA | CASSEQGNTEAFF | TGTGCCAGCAGCGAACAGGGAAACACTGAAGCTTTCTTT
NA | TRBJ1-1 | TRBV30 | NA | CAWRGRRKNTEAFF | TGTGCCTGGAGAGGTCGTAGGAAGAACACTGAAGCTTTCTTT
NA | TRBJ1-2 | TRBV30 | NA | CACNPGYGYTF | TGTGCCTGTAATCCCGGCTATGGCTACACCTTC
NA | TRBJ1-6 | TRBV28 | once | CASTPVRDLGSPLHF | TGTGCCAGCACGCCAGTCCGGGATTTGGGTTCACCCCTCCACTTT
TRBD1 | TRBJ1-5 | TRBV5-1 | NA | CASSLGQGNNQPQHF | TGCGCCAGCAGCTTGGGACAGGGGAACAATCAGCCCCAGCATTTT
NA | TRBJ2-7 | TRBV18 | once | CASSQLSPFYEQYF | TGTGCCAGCTCACAATTAAGCCCCTTCTACGAGCAGTACTTC
NA | TRBJ2-2 | TRBV7-3 | NA | CASSLDGTGELFF | TGTGCCAGCAGCTTAGACGGGACCGGGGAGCTGTTTTTT
NA | TRBJ2-6 | TRBV30 | NA | CAWATAGSGANVLTF | TGTGCCTGGGCAACGGCAGGGTCTGGGGCCAACGTCCTGACTTTC
TRBD1 | TRBJ1-1 | TRBV4-3 | NA | CATGTVGSYTEAFF | TGCGCCACCGGGACAGTGGGGTCCTACACTGAAGCTTTCTTT
NA | TRBJ2-7 | TRBV6-5 | NA | CASSYSIGDSTYEQYF | TGTGCCAGCAGTTACTCGATCGGAGATTCGACCTACGAGCAGTACTTC
NA | TRBJ2-7 | TRBV12-3/TRBV12-4 | NA | CASSPQGMGQYF | TGTGCCAGCAGCCCGCAGGGGATGGGGCAGTACTTC
NA | TRBJ1-1 | TRBV4-2 | NA | CASSPGAELTEAFF | TGTGCCAGCAGCCCCGGGGCGGAGCTCACTGAAGCTTTCTTT